The 26 T cell receptor beta chains below were found in one sample sequenced in a study of T cells in Graves' hyperthyroidism and ophthalmopathy. RNA transcripts were the template for amplifying TCR beta CDR3 regions. RT-PCR in the first round (using the HTBI primer set) targeted the TCR CDR3. TCRdb ran MiXCR on the multiplex PCR reads and lists one entry per CDR3 protein. The sample lists around 520,000 distinct CDR3 sequences, 14% occurring once. The specimen sequenced was blood. The receptor source for this set is a woman between 40 and 50 years old with Graves' hyperthyroidism.

V and J are TRBV28 and TRBJ2-7; D is undetermined. Deletions cut 1 base from V and 3 bases from J, with 7 bases between. This CDR3 spans 13 amino acids. CDR1 and CDR2 from the germline V gene are MDHEN and SYDVKM. The CDR3 sequence is CASSLFRVYEQYF. DNA for the CDR3: TGTGCCAGCAGTTTATTTAGGGTCTACGAGCAGTACTTC.

In its sample, this clonotype was seen many times. J is TRBJ2-7 and V is TRBV10-1; no firm D call. The germline V gene encodes CDR1 WNHNN and CDR2 SYGVQD (reference sequence). The CDR3 has 16 residues. V shed 0 bases and J shed 3 bases, with 15 bases lying between them. The CDR3 sequence: CASSESSAEYGYEQYF. For the CDR3, the DNA is TGCGCCAGCAGTGAGTCGTCGGCAGAATACGGCTACGAGCAGTACTTC.

This clonotype came up many times. The chain combines TRBV11-2 with TRBJ2-1; D may be TRBD2 (6 bases). CDR3 size: 15 residues. CDR1 SGHAT and CDR2 FQNNGV come from the germline V gene. Between the trimmed V and J ends, which lost 6 bases and 4 bases, there was a span of 16 bases. CDR3 residues: CASRQDSGGYNEQFF. The CDR3 DNA reads TGTGCCAGCAGACAAGACAGCGGAGGGTACAATGAGCAGTTCTTC.

The chain joins TRBV6-5 to TRBJ1-4, with unresolved D. The CDR3 is 16 amino acids. V shed 2 bases and J shed 0 bases, with 10 bases lying between them. Germline CDR1 is MNHEY and CDR2 is SVGAGI. The CDR3: CASSYEGIATNEKLFF. For the CDR3, the DNA is TGTGCCAGCAGTTACGAAGGGATTGCAACTAATGAAAAACTGTTTTTT.

This clonotype came up many times. CDR3 protein: CASEGQGNTEAFF. DNA for the CDR3: TGTGCCAGCGAGGGACAGGGGAACACTGAAGCTTTCTTT. The V call is TRBV28, the J call TRBJ1-1; 9 bases agree with TRBD1. V lost 8 bases and J lost 1; bases outside the gene matches: 2. Germline CDR1 MDHEN, CDR2 SYDVKM. The CDR3 runs to 13 residues. The whole variable domain, remainder taken from reference TRBV28 and TRBJ1-1, is DVKVTQSSRYLVKRTGEKVFLECVQDMDHENMFWYRQDPGLGLRLIYFSYDVKMKEKGDIPEGYSVSREKKERFSLILESASTNQTSMYLCASEGQGNTEAFFGQGTRLTVV.

This chain connects TRBV6-5 to TRBJ2-1; weak D call: TRBD2 (6 bases). Trimming cost V 2 bases and J 9 bases, with 17 bases left between them. The CDR3 is 15 residues long. Per the germline V gene, CDR1 is MNHEY and CDR2 is SVGAGI. CDR3 protein: CASSYRLVAAVEQFF. DNA of the CDR3: TGTGCCAGCAGTTACCGGTTAGTAGCGGCAGTTGAGCAGTTCTTC.

The gene calls are TRBV20-1 and TRBJ1-5; no clear D. The germline V gene encodes CDR1 DFQATT and CDR2 SNEGSKA (reference sequence). V gave up 3 bases and J gave up 0 bases, with 6 bases separating them. This CDR3 region has 13 residues. The CDR3 region is CSASDLSNQPQHF. DNA for the CDR3: TGCAGTGCTAGCGATCTTAGCAATCAGCCCCAGCATTTT.

This clonotype has ten or more counts. V and J are TRBV7-9 and TRBJ2-7; D call uncertain. V dropped 2 bases and J dropped 2 bases, with 13 bases sitting between them. This CDR3 spans 15 amino acids. Germline CDR1 and CDR2: SEHNR and FQNEAQ (reference sequence). The CDR3 sequence is CASSLSELGTYEQYF. The DNA of the CDR3 is TGTGCCAGCAGCTTATCTGAGCTCGGCACCTACGAGCAGTACTTC.

This clonotype was detected ten times or more. The chain couples TRBV7-2 to TRBJ2-3; D call uncertain. The CDR3 totals 13 residues. The V gene's germline CDR1 is SGHTA and CDR2 FQGNSA. Trimming left V 0 bases short and J 2 bases short, with 3 bases between. The CDR3 DNA reads TGTGCCAGCAGCTTAGCTACCACAGATACGCAGTATTTT. Translated, it gives CASSLATTDTQYF.

Regarding this clonotype: One end of the junction fails to match germline, which may point to a read error. The V gene is TRBV13, the J gene TRBJ2-2; the match to TRBD2 covers 11 bases. Per germline, CDR1 PRHDT and CDR2 FYEKMQ (reference sequence). The CDR3 covers 16 residues. Here the CDR3 DNA reads TGTGCCAGCAGCGACGCTAGCGGGAGGCTCACCGGGGAGCTGTCTTTT. It codes for CASSDASGRLTGELSF.

The chain combines TRBV10-3 with TRBJ1-1; no firm D call. The V end lost 8 bases, the J end lost 4 bases, and 8 bases lay between the germline ends. Germline-derived CDR1 and CDR2 are ENHRY and SYGVKD. The CDR3 loop spans 11 amino acids. The CDR3 DNA sequence: TGTGCCATCTCCTTTGGCACTGAAGCTTTCTTT. It encodes CAISFGTEAFF.

This clonotype was seen repeatedly, ten times or more. This chain joins TRBV2 and TRBJ2-3; a possible D gene is TRBD2 (5 bases). Per germline, CDR1 SNHLY and CDR2 FYNNEI. The V end lost 6 bases, the J end lost 2 bases, and 15 bases lay between the germline ends. This CDR3 region has 15 residues. CDR3 coding DNA: TGTGCCAGCAGATTACGGACTCTTAACACAGATACGCAGTATTTT. The encoded protein is CASRLRTLNTDTQYF.

This clonotype occurred many times. The CDR3 protein is CASSPRDSSNTEAFF. The CDR3 nucleotides are TGTGCCAGCAGCCCGAGAGACAGTTCGAACACTGAAGCTTTCTTT. The rearrangement links TRBV3-1 to TRBJ1-1; D is perhaps TRBD1 (5 bases). Trimming stripped 4 bases from V and 1 base from J, with 13 bases between. CDR1 and CDR2 from the germline V gene are LGHDT and YNNKEL (reference sequence). The CDR3 spans 15 residues.

At least ten counts were recorded for this clonotype. This rearrangement joins TRBV28 to TRBJ2-7, with unresolved D. The CDR3 totals 14 residues. Germline assignment: CDR1 MDHEN and CDR2 SYDVKM. The germline V and J ends were trimmed by 7 bases and 0 bases, with 13 bases remaining between them. The CDR3 is CASTRLTGSYEQYF. CDR3 nucleotides: TGTGCCAGCACTCGATTGACTGGCTCCTACGAGCAGTACTTC.

The rearrangement joins TRBV20-1 to TRBJ1-2; 9 bases align to TRBD1. The CDR3 loop spans 16 amino acids. Unmatched junction bases numbered 9, after V lost 2 bases and J lost 2 bases. The germline CDR1 and CDR2 sequences are DFQATT and SNEGSKA (reference sequence). In DNA form, the CDR3 reads TGCAGTGCTAGAAAACAGGGGGCGGAATTAAACTATGGCTACACCTTC. Translating it yields CSARKQGAELNYGYTF.

This clonotype came up many times. This sequence joins TRBV6-5 and TRBJ1-1; tentative D call: TRBD1 (5 bases). The V gene's germline CDR1 is MNHEY and CDR2 SVGAGI. The CDR3 length is 15 residues. V was cut by 0 bases and J by 1 base, with 9 bases left in between. DNA for the CDR3: TGTGCCAGCAGTTACTCTTCCAGGGCGAACACTGAAGCTTTCTTT. Its translation: CASSYSSRANTEAFF.

A word on this clonotype: A read error may explain this, as a much larger clone is one base away. The gene calls are TRBV3-1 and TRBJ1-5; no clear D gene. CDR1 and CDR2 (germline): LGHDT, YNNKEL (reference sequence). There are 14 residues in the CDR3. The CDR3 loop reads CANSQDKSNQPQHF. Here the CDR3 DNA reads TGTGCCAACAGCCAAGATAAAAGCAATCAGCCCCAGCATTTT.

The chain links TRBV2 to TRBJ1-2; TRBD1 matches 7 bases. The CDR3 has 13 amino acids. Trimming removed 5 bases from V and 10 bases from J; junction bases left unmatched: 10. Germline values: CDR1 SNHLY, CDR2 FYNNEI. This CDR3 reads CASSSRDSGDYTF. CDR3 sequence (DNA): TGTGCCAGCAGTTCTCGGGACAGTGGGGACTACACCTTC.

This clonotype was observed many times. This rearrangement joins TRBV28 to TRBJ2-7; TRBD1 matches 8 bases. The CDR3 has 13 residues. Germline CDR1 is MDHEN and CDR2 is SYDVKM. The junction had 5 bases not matched to a gene; V was cut back by 7 bases and J by 3 bases. Here the CDR3 reads CASNAGQGYEQYF. CDR3 bases: TGTGCCAGCAACGCCGGACAGGGCTACGAGCAGTACTTC.

This clonotype has at least ten counts. The rearrangement joins TRBV3-1 to TRBJ2-4; TRBD2 matches at 9 bases. The trim removed 2 bases at V and 3 bases at J, leaving 14 bases unmatched. The CDR3 is 19 amino acids. CDR1 and CDR2 from the germline V gene are LGHDT and YNNKEL (reference sequence). This CDR3 is CASSQSYAGGSMDKNIQYF. The CDR3 coding sequence is TGTGCCAGCAGCCAATCATACGCGGGAGGGTCGATGGACAAAAACATTCAGTACTTC.

At least ten counts were recorded for this clonotype. The chain carries TRBV28 and TRBJ2-2; 7 nucleotides align to TRBD1. The V gene end was trimmed by 8 bases and the J gene end by 4 bases; junction bases not matched to a gene: 13. The CDR3 is 16 amino acids. Per the germline V gene, CDR1 is MDHEN and CDR2 is SYDVKM. CDR3 DNA: TGTGCCAGCGAAAACGGAGACAGGGCGGGCACCGGGGAGCTGTTTTTT. It specifies CASENGDRAGTGELFF. The full variable domain, its missing parts supplied by reference TRBV28 and TRBJ2-2, is DVKVTQSSRYLVKRTGEKVFLECVQDMDHENMFWYRQDPGLGLRLIYFSYDVKMKEKGDIPEGYSVSREKKERFSLILESASTNQTSMYLCASENGDRAGTGELFFGEGSRLTVL.

This clonotype showed up just a few times. The gene calls are TRBV7-9 and TRBJ2-5, with 9 bases that match TRBD1. The CDR3 is 13 amino acids. Germline assignment: CDR1 SEHNR and CDR2 FQNEAQ (reference sequence). Trimming removed 5 bases from V and 4 bases from J; junction bases left unmatched: 2. CDR3 loop: CASSQGQGETQYF. CDR3 DNA sequence: TGTGCCAGCAGCCAGGGACAGGGAGAGACCCAGTACTTC.

This clonotype came up many times. The chain recombines TRBV28 with TRBJ1-4; D is uncertain. The CDR3 spans 14 residues. The germline V and J ends were trimmed by 1 base and 3 bases, with 6 bases remaining between them. The germline V gene encodes CDR1 MDHEN and CDR2 SYDVKM. The CDR3 here is CASSLLGPNEKLFF. CDR3 DNA sequence: TGTGCCAGCAGTTTATTGGGTCCTAATGAAAAACTGTTTTTT.

This clonotype was counted many times. The chain has TRBV28 and TRBJ2-1; 7 bases agree with TRBD1. CDR1 MDHEN and CDR2 SYDVKM come from the germline V gene. V dropped 5 bases and J dropped 5; count of bases not matched to a gene: 9. This CDR3 region has 15 residues. The CDR3 DNA sequence: TGTGCCAGCAGTAACGACAGGGTAAGGAACAATGAGCAGTTCTTC. Encoded protein: CASSNDRVRNNEQFF.

This clonotype has a count of ten or more. The CDR3 DNA reads TGCGCCAGCAGCCACGGACTAGCGGGAGCGTACGAGCAGTACTTC. Encoded protein: CASSHGLAGAYEQYF. This chain uses TRBV4-1 with TRBJ2-7, with 13 bases lining up with TRBD2. With 3 bases clipped from V and 4 bases from J, the junction kept 3 bases outside the gene matches. This CDR3 has 15 residues. Germline CDR1 is MGHRA and CDR2 is YSYEKL.

This clonotype was seen repeatedly, ten times or more. This CDR3 reads CASSYRAGGKGTEAFF. The CDR3 DNA follows: TGTGCCAGCAGTTACAGGGCAGGGGGCAAAGGCACTGAAGCTTTCTTT. The chain couples TRBV6-2 or TRBV6-3 to TRBJ1-1; TRBD1 matches 8 bases. With 2 bases clipped from V and 4 bases from J, the junction kept 9 bases outside the gene matches. CDR1 is MNHEY and CDR2 is SVGEGT in the germline V gene. The CDR3 length is 16 residues.